This paragraph reports one TCR beta chain. No cognate antigen has been identified for it. No quality values exist for individual bases; no much larger clone is one base distant. The entry originates in a study of CD8+ T cells in alopecia areata (dated by TCRdb to 2017 to 2018). For context, the study as a whole: The treated patients took part in an open-label pilot trial in which moderate-to-severe alopecia areata was treated with oral tofacitinib at 5 to 10 mg twice daily. Patients stayed on tofacitinib for 6 to 18 months and then had 6 months of follow-up off drug so that delayed response and recurrence could be assessed. In both human patients and the C3H/HeJ mouse model, the study applied high-throughput TCRbeta sequencing to look at T cell clonal expansion in alopecia areata. Scalp tissue and sorted CD4+ and CD8+ peripheral blood T cells from patchy and totalis/universalis alopecia areata patients and from healthy controls were covered by human TCRbeta sequencing. Patients on tofacitinib were biopsied at baseline and after 4 and 24 weeks of treatment, and several of the patients also had a later scalp biopsy. Scalp clonality was compared among normal scalp (n=4), patchy alopecia areata scalp (n=8), and alopecia totalis/universalis scalp (n=8). RNA was obtained with the PAXgene miRNA kit for fixed scalp, the miRNeasy kit for PBMCs, and the RNeasy kit for mouse skin. immunoSEQ multiplex PCR using 35 Vbeta forward primers and 13 Jbeta reverse primers was used to amplify TCRbeta CDR3 regions. What the work shows at the level of the full study, not this receptor alone: Higher clonality and more expanded CD8+ clones were observed in lesional scalp than in normal scalp, particularly in alopecia totalis/universalis, a finding suggestive of antigenic drive. Shared TCR sequences between patients were less evident than in mice, which may be partly attributable to HLA diversity in the patient population. Unlike mouse skin, which is dominated by gammadelta T cells, normal human skin has resident alphabeta T cells that are also sequenced, and this complicates analysis of the scalp TCR repertoire.

Sample time point, as interpreted from the label and publication: baseline before oral tofacitinib. Lesional scalp punch biopsies and peripheral blood were obtained from alopecia areata patients. PBMCs were separated by density centrifugation and stained for CD3, CD4 and CD8, after which CD4+ and CD8+ T cells were sorted on a FACSAria. Library construction relied on the immunoSEQ multiplex PCR assay. RNA was extracted from all samples and reverse transcribed into cDNA, which served as template for TCR sequencing. SuperScript III was used to make first-strand cDNA, primed with a 2:1 mix of oligo-dT and random hexamers. A synthetic immune receptor repertoire was used to measure amplification bias, and any remaining bias was corrected computationally. Turning to the authors' computational methods: Raw reads were preprocessed to remove errors, and CDR3 was defined by IMGT conventions from the conserved cysteine to phenylalanine. Clonality was computed by normalizing Shannon entropy by log2 of the number of productive unique TCRs and subtracting the result from 1. CD4 or CD8 identity of scalp clones was inferred by cross-referencing scalp TCRbeta sequences with sorted blood CD4 and CD8 repertoires. Not all clones reach the TCRdb copy of this immuneACCESS table, which keeps in-frame sequences only. Checked studies attribute under half of the gap to unresolved V genes and leave the rest unexplained. The V and J calls and clone size come from that table; D and trimming were worked out from the DNA. This sample gives about 180,000 clones in total; around 63% of them show up just once. Of the sample, about 1.5% is held by the ten largest clones.

Sequences were derived from CD4+ T cells sorted from blood, sampled at week 0. The sequence derives from a human donor with alopecia areata.

The CDR3 protein is CSVEPRLSVNEQFF. At the DNA level, the sequence is TGCAGCGTTGAGCCAAGACTGTCAGTTAATGAGCAGTTCTTC. Recombination connected TRBV29-1 to TRBJ2-1, with the D gene call left open. The CDR3, cysteine through phenylalanine, is 14 amino acids long. Only the CDR3 DNA is retained, 42 bases long and in frame from the first base. Relative to germline, V is 3 bases shorter and J is 7 bases shorter, with 16 bases between their ends. Via the germline V gene, CDR1 is SQVTM and CDR2 ANQGSEA.